The sequence of this T cell receptor (beta chain) was determined in a study of blood T cell repertoires in COVID-19. Study in general: T cells, B-cell-depleted T cells, or PBMCs provided the cDNA or gDNA that served as material.

This clone has only one observation. Germline V gives CDR1 SGHDT, CDR2 YYEEEE. This CDR3 spans 14 amino acids. V dropped 2 bases and J dropped 6 bases, with 9 bases sitting between them. The age range of participants was about 18 to 95 years, with residence in under 25 US areas. Original handling: How many nucleated cells were present was estimated from reference gene primer amplification. Sequencing was performed with immunoSEQ multiplex PCR; in TCRdb, only in-frame clones are kept and a portion is missing. V, J and clone size are taken as reported in that table, and D and trimming were inferred from the DNA itself. The table has 430,000 or so clones, approximately 91% seen once.

This sequence was found in a woman between 18 and 29 years old who had been exposed to COVID-19. This chain joins TRBV5-6 and TRBJ1-6; TRBD1 might be the D (5 bases). The specimen sequenced was PBMCs or T cells enriched from blood (not recorded which). The CDR3 DNA reads TGTGCCAGCAGCTTCGGGCAGGGTAATTCACCCCTCCACTTT. Amino acid sequence: CASSFGQGNSPLHF.